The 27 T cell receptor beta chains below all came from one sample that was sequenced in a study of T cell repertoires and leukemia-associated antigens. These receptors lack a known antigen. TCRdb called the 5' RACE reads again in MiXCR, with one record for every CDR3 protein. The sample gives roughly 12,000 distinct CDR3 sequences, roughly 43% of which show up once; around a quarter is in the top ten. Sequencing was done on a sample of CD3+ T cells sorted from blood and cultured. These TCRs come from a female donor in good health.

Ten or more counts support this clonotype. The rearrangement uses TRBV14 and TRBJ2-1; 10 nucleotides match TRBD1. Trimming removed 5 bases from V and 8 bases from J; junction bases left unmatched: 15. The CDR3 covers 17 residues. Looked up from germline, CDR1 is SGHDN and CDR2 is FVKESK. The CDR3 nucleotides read TGTGCCAGCAGCGAGGGACAGGGGTGGGCTAGCGTGGATGAGCAGTTCTTC. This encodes CASSEGQGWASVDEQFF. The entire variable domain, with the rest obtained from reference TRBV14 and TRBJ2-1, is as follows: EAGVTQFPSHSVIEKGQTVTLRCDPISGHDNLYWYRRVMGKEIKFLLHFVKESKQDESGMPNNRFLAERTGGTYSTLKVQPAELEDSGVYFCASSEGQGWASVDEQFFGPGTRLTVL.

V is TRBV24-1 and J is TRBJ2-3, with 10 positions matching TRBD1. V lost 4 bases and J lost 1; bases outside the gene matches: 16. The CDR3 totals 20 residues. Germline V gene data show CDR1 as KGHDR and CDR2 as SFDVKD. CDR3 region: CATSDPGQGKRSLGTDTQYF. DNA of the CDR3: TGTGCCACCAGTGACCCGGGACAGGGGAAAAGATCGCTTGGCACAGATACGCAGTATTTT.

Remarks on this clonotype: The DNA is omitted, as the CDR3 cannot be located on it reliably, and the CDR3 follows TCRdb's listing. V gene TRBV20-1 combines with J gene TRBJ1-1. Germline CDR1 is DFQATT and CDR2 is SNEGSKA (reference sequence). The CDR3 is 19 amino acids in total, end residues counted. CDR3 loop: CSARDFETQYFGPGTEAFF.

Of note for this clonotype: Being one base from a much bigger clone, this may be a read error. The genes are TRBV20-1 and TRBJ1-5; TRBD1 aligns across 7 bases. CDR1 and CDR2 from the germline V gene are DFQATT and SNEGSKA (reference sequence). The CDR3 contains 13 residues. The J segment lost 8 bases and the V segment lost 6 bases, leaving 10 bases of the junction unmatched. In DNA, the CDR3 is TGCAGTGCAACTCAGACAGGGCAGGAGCCCCAGCATTTT. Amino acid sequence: CSATQTGQEPQHF.

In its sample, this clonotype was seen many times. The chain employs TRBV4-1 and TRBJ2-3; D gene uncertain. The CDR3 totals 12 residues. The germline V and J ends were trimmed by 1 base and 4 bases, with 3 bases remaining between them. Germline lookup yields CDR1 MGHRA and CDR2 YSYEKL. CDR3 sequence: CASSQGPDTQYF. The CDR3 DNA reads TGCGCCAGCAGCCAAGGTCCAGATACGCAGTATTTT.

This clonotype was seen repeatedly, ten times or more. The CDR3 region is CASSPARYRGNTEAFF. CDR3 DNA: TGTGCCAGTAGCCCTGCACGTTACCGGGGGAACACTGAAGCTTTCTTT. The chain uses TRBV19 and TRBJ1-1; D not certain. This CDR3 contains 16 residues. From germline, CDR1 is LNHDA and CDR2 SQIVND (reference sequence). Trimming shortened V by 6 bases and J by 1 base, and 18 bases separated the two germline ends. Full variable domain (outside the CDR3, taken from reference TRBV19 and TRBJ1-1): DGGITQSPKYLFRKEGQNVTLSCEQNLNHDAMYWYRQDPGQGLRLIYYSQIVNDFQKGDIAEGYSVSREKKESFPLTVTSAQKNPTAFYLCASSPARYRGNTEAFFGQGTRLTVV.

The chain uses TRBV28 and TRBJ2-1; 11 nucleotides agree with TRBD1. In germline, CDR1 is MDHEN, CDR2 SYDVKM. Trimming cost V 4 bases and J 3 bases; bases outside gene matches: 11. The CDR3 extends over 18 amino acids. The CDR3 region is CASSSKQGTGGNYNEQFF. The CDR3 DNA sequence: TGTGCCAGCAGTTCAAAACAGGGGACAGGGGGGAACTACAATGAGCAGTTCTTC.

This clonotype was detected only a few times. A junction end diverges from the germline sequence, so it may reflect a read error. The chain's CDR3 is CRVGRGTSGNNEQFF. The CDR3 region has the DNA TGCCGCGTGGGAAGGGGGACTAGCGGTAACAATGAGCAGTTCTTC. The chain is built from TRBV29-1 and TRBJ2-1; 11 bases line up with TRBD2. Germline CDR1 is SQVTM and CDR2 is ANQGSEA. The CDR3 totals 15 residues.

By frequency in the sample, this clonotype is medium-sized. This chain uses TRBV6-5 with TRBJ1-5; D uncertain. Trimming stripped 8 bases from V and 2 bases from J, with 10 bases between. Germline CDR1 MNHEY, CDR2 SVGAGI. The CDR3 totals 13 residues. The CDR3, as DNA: TGTGCCAGCGAAAATGGGTGCAATCAGCCCCAGCATTTT. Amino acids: CASENGCNQPQHF.

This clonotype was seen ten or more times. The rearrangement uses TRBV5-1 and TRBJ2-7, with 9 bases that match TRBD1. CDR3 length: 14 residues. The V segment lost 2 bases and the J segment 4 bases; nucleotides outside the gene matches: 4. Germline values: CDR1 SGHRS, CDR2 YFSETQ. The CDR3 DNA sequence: TGCGCCAGCAGCTTAATACAGGGGGCGTACGAGCAGTACTTC. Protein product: CASSLIQGAYEQYF.

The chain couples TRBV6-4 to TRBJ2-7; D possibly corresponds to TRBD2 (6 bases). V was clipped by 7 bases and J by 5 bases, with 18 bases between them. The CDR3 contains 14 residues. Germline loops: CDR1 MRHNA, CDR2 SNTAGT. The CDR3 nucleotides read TGTGCCAGCACCGATGGGGGACTGGGAGACGAGCAGTACTTC. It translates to CASTDGGLGDEQYF.

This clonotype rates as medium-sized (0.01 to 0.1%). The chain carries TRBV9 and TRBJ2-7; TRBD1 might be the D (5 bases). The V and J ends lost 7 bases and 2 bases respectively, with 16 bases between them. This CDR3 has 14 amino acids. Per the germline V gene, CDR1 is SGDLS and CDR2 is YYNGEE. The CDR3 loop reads CASSPDQGPYEQYF. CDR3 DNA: TGTGCCAGCTCCCCGGACCAGGGCCCCTACGAGCAGTACTTC.

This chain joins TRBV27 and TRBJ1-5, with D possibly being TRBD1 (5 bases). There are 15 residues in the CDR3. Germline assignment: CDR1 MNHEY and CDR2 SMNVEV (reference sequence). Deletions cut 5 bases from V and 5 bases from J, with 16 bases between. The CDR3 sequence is CASSGSWGGDQPQHF. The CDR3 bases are TGTGCCAGCAGTGGTAGCTGGGGGGGGGATCAGCCCCAGCATTTT.

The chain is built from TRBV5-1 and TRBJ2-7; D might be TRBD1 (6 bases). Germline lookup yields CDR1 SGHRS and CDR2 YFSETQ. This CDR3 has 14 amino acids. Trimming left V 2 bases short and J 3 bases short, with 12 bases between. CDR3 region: CASSLYRDGYEQYF. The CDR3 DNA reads TGCGCCAGCAGCTTATACAGGGACGGCTACGAGCAGTACTTC.

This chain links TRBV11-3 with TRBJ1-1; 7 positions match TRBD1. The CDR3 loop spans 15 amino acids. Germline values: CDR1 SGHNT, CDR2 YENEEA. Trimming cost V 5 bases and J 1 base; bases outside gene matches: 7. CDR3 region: CASSPRGQTNTEAFF. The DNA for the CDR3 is TGTGCCAGCAGCCCCCGGGGACAGACGAACACTGAAGCTTTCTTT.

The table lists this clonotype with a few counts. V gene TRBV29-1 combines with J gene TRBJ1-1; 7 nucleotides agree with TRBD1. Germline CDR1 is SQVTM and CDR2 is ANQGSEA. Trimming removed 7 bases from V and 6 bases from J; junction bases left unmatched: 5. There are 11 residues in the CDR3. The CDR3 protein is CSARQGSEAFF. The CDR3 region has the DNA TGCAGCGCCCGACAGGGCTCTGAAGCTTTCTTT.

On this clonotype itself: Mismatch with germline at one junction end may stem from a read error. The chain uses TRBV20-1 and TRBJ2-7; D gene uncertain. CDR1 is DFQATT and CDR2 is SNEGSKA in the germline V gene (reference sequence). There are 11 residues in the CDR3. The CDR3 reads CSATLAYEQCF. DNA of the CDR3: TGCAGTGCTACCCTGGCGTACGAGCAGTGCTTC.

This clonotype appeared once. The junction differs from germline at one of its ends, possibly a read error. The CDR3 region has the DNA TGTGCCAGCAGCCCCGGACTAGCGGTGATCTACAATGGGCAGTTCTTC. It translates to CASSPGLAVIYNGQFF. This chain links TRBV9 with TRBJ2-1, with TRBD2 matching over 10 bases. The CDR3 covers 16 residues. Germline V lookup: CDR1 SGDLS, CDR2 YYNGEE.

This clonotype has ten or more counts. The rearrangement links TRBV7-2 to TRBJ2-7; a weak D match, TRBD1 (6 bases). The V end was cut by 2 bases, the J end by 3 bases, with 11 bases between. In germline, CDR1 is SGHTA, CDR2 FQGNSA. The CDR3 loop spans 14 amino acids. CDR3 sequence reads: CASSLRYRDYEQYF. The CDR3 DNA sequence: TGTGCCAGCAGCTTAAGGTACAGGGACTACGAGCAGTACTTC.

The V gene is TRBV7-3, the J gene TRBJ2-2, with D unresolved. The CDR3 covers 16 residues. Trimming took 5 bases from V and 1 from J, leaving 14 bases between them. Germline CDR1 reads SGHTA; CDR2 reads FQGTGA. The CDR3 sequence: CASSTVATKNTGELFF. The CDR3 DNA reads TGTGCCAGCAGCACAGTGGCGACGAAGAACACCGGGGAGCTGTTTTTT.

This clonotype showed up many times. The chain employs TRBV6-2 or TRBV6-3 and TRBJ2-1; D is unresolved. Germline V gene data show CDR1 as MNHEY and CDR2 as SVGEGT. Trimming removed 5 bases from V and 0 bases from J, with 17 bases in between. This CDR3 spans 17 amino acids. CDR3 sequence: CASSPQKRRASYNEQFF. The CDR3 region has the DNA TGTGCCAGCAGTCCCCAAAAGAGACGGGCCTCCTACAATGAGCAGTTCTTC.

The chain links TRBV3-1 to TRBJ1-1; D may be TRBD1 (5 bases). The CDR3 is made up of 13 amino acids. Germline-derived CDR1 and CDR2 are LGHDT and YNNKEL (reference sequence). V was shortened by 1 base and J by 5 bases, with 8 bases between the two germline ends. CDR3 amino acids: CASSQAWGTEAFF. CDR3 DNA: TGTGCCAGCAGCCAAGCATGGGGGACTGAAGCTTTCTTT.

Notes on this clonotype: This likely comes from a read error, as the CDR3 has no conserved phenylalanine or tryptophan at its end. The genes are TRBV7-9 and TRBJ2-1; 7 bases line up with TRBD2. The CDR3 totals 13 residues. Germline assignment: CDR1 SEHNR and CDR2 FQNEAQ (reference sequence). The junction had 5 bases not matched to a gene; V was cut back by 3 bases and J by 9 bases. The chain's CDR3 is CASSFSGTPEQFV. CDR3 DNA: TGTGCCAGCAGCTTCAGCGGGACGCCTGAGCAGTTCGTC.

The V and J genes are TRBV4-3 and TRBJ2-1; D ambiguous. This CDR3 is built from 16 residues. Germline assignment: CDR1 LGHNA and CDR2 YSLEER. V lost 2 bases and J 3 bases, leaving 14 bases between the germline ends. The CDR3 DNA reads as TGCGCCAGCAGCCAAAGCTCCGGGCTGGTCTACAATGAGCAGTTCTTC. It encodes CASSQSSGLVYNEQFF.

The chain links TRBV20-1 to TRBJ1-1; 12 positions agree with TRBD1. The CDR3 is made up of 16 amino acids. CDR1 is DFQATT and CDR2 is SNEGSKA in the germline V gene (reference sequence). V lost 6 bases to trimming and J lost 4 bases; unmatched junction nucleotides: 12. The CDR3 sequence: CSAPTGTGGRGTEAFF. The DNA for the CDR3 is TGCAGTGCGCCCACCGGGACAGGGGGCCGTGGCACTGAAGCTTTCTTT.

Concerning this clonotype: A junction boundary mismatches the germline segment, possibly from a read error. CDR3 nucleotide sequence: TGTGCCAGCAGCTTAACGGGTACGCTAGCGGGCGGCACAGATACGCAGTGTTTT. Protein product: CASSLTGTLAGGTDTQCF. The J gene is TRBJ2-3, the V gene TRBV7-3, with TRBD2 matching 8 bases. The V gene's germline CDR1 is SGHTA and CDR2 FQGTGA. This CDR3 has 18 amino acids.

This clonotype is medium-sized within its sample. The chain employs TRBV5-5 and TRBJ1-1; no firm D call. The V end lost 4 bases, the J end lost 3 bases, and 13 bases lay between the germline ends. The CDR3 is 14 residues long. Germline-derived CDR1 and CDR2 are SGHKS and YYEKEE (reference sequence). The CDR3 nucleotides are TGTGCCAGCAGCCCACGGTCGTTGCACACTGAAGCTTTCTTT. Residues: CASSPRSLHTEAFF.